A selection of T cell receptor beta chains follows, all from one sample in a study of blood T cell repertoires in COVID-19. TCRdb's copy holds only in-frame clones and misses some; the assay was immunoSEQ multiplex PCR. This sample yields around 100,000 clones, of which 80% to 85% are seen a single time; 0.8% to 1% belongs to the top ten. Sequencing was done on a sample of peripheral blood. Receptors were obtained from an older woman with acute or convalescent COVID-19. The CDR3 runs from the conserved cysteine through the conserved F or W. The D gene is left open where the match is weak. Rows may omit the clone size; those that give it use once, few, many or a size class.

v_gene: TRBV6-2/TRBV6-3; d_gene: NA; abundance: once; j_gene: TRBJ2-2; CDR3nt: TGTGCCAGCACCCCCGCTAGGGGAAGGACCGGGGAGCTGTTTTTT; CDR3aa: CASTPARGRTGELFF
v_gene: TRBV7-9; d_gene: NA; abundance: NA; j_gene: TRBJ1-1; CDR3nt: TGTGCCAGCAGCCAACCTCCGGGGGGTATGAACACTGAAGCTTTCTTT; CDR3aa: CASSQPPGGMNTEAFF
v_gene: TRBV19; d_gene: TRBD2; abundance: NA; j_gene: TRBJ2-1; CDR3nt: TGTGCCAGTAGTGAACTAGCGGGAGGACATGAGCAGTTCTTC; CDR3aa: CASSELAGGHEQFF
v_gene: TRBV7-3; d_gene: NA; abundance: NA; j_gene: TRBJ2-1; CDR3nt: TGTGCCAGCAGCTCCTCTTCAGGCTCCTACAATGAGCAGTTCTTC; CDR3aa: CASSSSSGSYNEQFF
v_gene: TRBV29-1; d_gene: TRBD2; abundance: NA; j_gene: TRBJ2-7; CDR3nt: TGCAGCGTACACGCCGGAGCCGGGACTAGCAGTTACGAGCAGTACTTC; CDR3aa: CSVHAGAGTSSYEQYF
v_gene: TRBV3-1/TRBV3-2; d_gene: TRBD2; abundance: NA; j_gene: TRBJ2-5; CDR3nt: TGTGCCAGCAGCCCGCGGGGGGGGGTCCAAGAGACCCAGTACTTC; CDR3aa: CASSPRGGVQETQYF
v_gene: TRBV30; d_gene: TRBD1; abundance: NA; j_gene: TRBJ1-6; CDR3nt: TGTGCCTGGAGTGGGACAGGGGGAAATTCACCCCTCCACTTT; CDR3aa: CAWSGTGGNSPLHF
v_gene: TRBV6-1; d_gene: NA; abundance: NA; j_gene: TRBJ1-2; CDR3nt: TGTGCCAGCAGTTTGGAGCGTGGCTACACCTTC; CDR3aa: CASSLERGYTF
v_gene: TRBV6-5; d_gene: NA; abundance: NA; j_gene: TRBJ2-2; CDR3nt: TGTGCCAGCATTGTTACAGGGAACACCGGGGAGCTGTTTTTT; CDR3aa: CASIVTGNTGELFF
v_gene: TRBV5-1; d_gene: NA; abundance: NA; j_gene: TRBJ1-1; CDR3nt: TGCGCCAGCAGCTTGGGGACTCTATCCCCCACTGAAGCTTTCTTT; CDR3aa: CASSLGTLSPTEAFF
v_gene: TRBV19; d_gene: TRBD2; abundance: NA; j_gene: TRBJ2-2; CDR3nt: TGTGCCAGTAGTATAGTAGGGGGAGCGGGAGGAGAGGAGCTGTTTTTT; CDR3aa: CASSIVGGAGGEELFF
v_gene: TRBV7-6; d_gene: TRBD2; abundance: NA; j_gene: TRBJ2-1; CDR3nt: TGTGCCAGCAGCTTAAAGCTAGCGGGGGGAGACTACAATGAGCAGTTCTTC; CDR3aa: CASSLKLAGGDYNEQFF
v_gene: TRBV6-5; d_gene: NA; abundance: NA; j_gene: TRBJ1-3; CDR3nt: TGTGCCAGCAGCAGGGGAGACTCTGGAAACACCATATATTTT; CDR3aa: CASSRGDSGNTIYF
v_gene: TRBV7-8; d_gene: NA; abundance: NA; j_gene: TRBJ2-5; CDR3nt: TGTGCCAGCAGCTTAGGGGTAGCGGAGACCCAGTACTTC; CDR3aa: CASSLGVAETQYF
v_gene: TRBV28; d_gene: TRBD1; abundance: NA; j_gene: TRBJ1-2; CDR3nt: TGTGCCAGCAGGACTTCGGGACAGGGTGTGGGAGGCTACACCTTC; CDR3aa: CASRTSGQGVGGYTF
v_gene: TRBV5-1; d_gene: NA; abundance: NA; j_gene: TRBJ2-5; CDR3nt: TGCGCCAGCAGCCGCTCCGGGAGAGGCCAAGAGACCCAGTACTTC; CDR3aa: CASSRSGRGQETQYF
v_gene: TRBV19; d_gene: NA; abundance: NA; j_gene: TRBJ2-7; CDR3nt: TGTGCCAGTAGTAAGGCAGGGCCCTCCTACGAGCAGTACTTC; CDR3aa: CASSKAGPSYEQYF
v_gene: TRBV2; d_gene: NA; abundance: NA; j_gene: TRBJ1-1; CDR3nt: TGTGCCAGCGCCGACAGTTCGAACACTGAAGCTTTCTTT; CDR3aa: CASADSSNTEAFF
v_gene: TRBV19; d_gene: TRBD1; abundance: NA; j_gene: TRBJ1-6; CDR3nt: TGTGCCAGTAGTGACAGGGCGAATTCACCCCTCCACTTT; CDR3aa: CASSDRANSPLHF
v_gene: TRBV5-4; d_gene: NA; abundance: NA; j_gene: TRBJ2-5; CDR3nt: TGTGCCAGCAGCTTTATTGCGGGATCTCAAGAGACCCAGTACTTC; CDR3aa: CASSFIAGSQETQYF
v_gene: TRBV5-8; d_gene: NA; abundance: NA; j_gene: TRBJ2-7; CDR3nt: TGTGCCAGCAGCTTGGAGCGCAAGGCCAGTCGCTCCTACGAGCAGTACTTC; CDR3aa: CASSLERKASRSYEQYF
v_gene: TRBV19; d_gene: TRBD1; abundance: NA; j_gene: TRBJ1-4; CDR3nt: TGTGCCAAATCCCCCCACGGGACAGGGGGTTCCACGAGGGAAAAACTGTTTTTT; CDR3aa: CAKSPHGTGGSTREKLFF
v_gene: TRBV6-5; d_gene: NA; abundance: NA; j_gene: TRBJ2-7; CDR3nt: TGTGCCAGCACCTACGGGAGCTCCTACGAGCAGTACTTC; CDR3aa: CASTYGSSYEQYF
v_gene: TRBV7-9; d_gene: TRBD2; abundance: NA; j_gene: TRBJ2-5; CDR3nt: TGTGCCAGCAGCTTAACTAGCGGGAGTTCTGAGACCCAGTACTTC; CDR3aa: CASSLTSGSSETQYF
v_gene: TRBV7-9; d_gene: TRBD1; abundance: NA; j_gene: TRBJ1-5; CDR3nt: TGTGCCAGCAGCTCTCTTACAGGGGCCAATCAGCCCCAGCATTTT; CDR3aa: CASSSLTGANQPQHF
v_gene: TRBV3-1/TRBV3-2; d_gene: TRBD1; abundance: NA; j_gene: TRBJ1-2; CDR3nt: TGTGCCAGCAGCCCCCGGACAGGGGGCGCTGGGGGCTACACCTTC; CDR3aa: CASSPRTGGAGGYTF
v_gene: TRBV27; d_gene: NA; abundance: NA; j_gene: TRBJ2-2; CDR3nt: TGTGCCAGCAGTTTTCGGGCCGGGGAGCTGTTTTTT; CDR3aa: CASSFRAGELFF
v_gene: TRBV6-1; d_gene: NA; abundance: NA; j_gene: TRBJ1-6; CDR3nt: TGTGCCAGCAGTGAAACGGGTAATTCACCCCTCCACTTT; CDR3aa: CASSETGNSPLHF
v_gene: TRBV11-2; d_gene: TRBD2; abundance: NA; j_gene: TRBJ2-1; CDR3nt: TGTGCCAGCAGCCCAGCGGGACTAGCGGGAGATAAATATGAGCAGTTCTTC; CDR3aa: CASSPAGLAGDKYEQFF
v_gene: TRBV7-2; d_gene: TRBD2; abundance: NA; j_gene: TRBJ2-3; CDR3nt: TGTGCCAGCCGGCGGGGGGGCGCAACAGATACGCAGTATTTT; CDR3aa: CASRRGGATDTQYF
v_gene: TRBV7-3; d_gene: TRBD2; abundance: NA; j_gene: TRBJ2-2; CDR3nt: TGTGCCAGCAGCTTAGACGGGGGGTTTTCCACCGGGGAGCTGTTTTTT; CDR3aa: CASSLDGGFSTGELFF
v_gene: TRBV2; d_gene: TRBD2; abundance: NA; j_gene: TRBJ2-3; CDR3nt: TGTGCCAGCATGCGGGGGGTGGCAGATACGCAGTATTTT; CDR3aa: CASMRGVADTQYF
v_gene: TRBV5-4; d_gene: NA; abundance: NA; j_gene: TRBJ2-5; CDR3nt: TGTGCCAGCAGCTTTGGAGGACAAGAGACCCAGTACTTC; CDR3aa: CASSFGGQETQYF
v_gene: TRBV5-4; d_gene: TRBD1; abundance: NA; j_gene: TRBJ1-4; CDR3nt: TGTGCCAGCAGCCCTGGGACAGATAATGAAAAACTGTTTTTT; CDR3aa: CASSPGTDNEKLFF
v_gene: TRBV9; d_gene: NA; abundance: NA; j_gene: TRBJ2-7; CDR3nt: TGTGCCAGCAGCGTAGGGCCCCCTGGAGAGGATGCCTCCTACGAGCAGTACTTC; CDR3aa: CASSVGPPGEDASYEQYF
v_gene: TRBV7-2; d_gene: NA; abundance: few; j_gene: TRBJ1-5; CDR3nt: TGTGCCAGCAGCTTAGCGGGGGGGCGTAGGGATCAGCCCCAGCATTTT; CDR3aa: CASSLAGGRRDQPQHF